These T cell receptor beta chains were read from a single sample in a study of PD-1 blockade in classical Hodgkin lymphoma. Profiling relied on immunoSEQ multiplex PCR, and the TCRdb table lists in-frame clones only, not all of them. Of almost 20,000 clones listed, about three quarters are singletons. Source: peripheral blood mononuclear cells (PBMCs), taken before the fourth cycle of nivolumab. These receptors were collected from a human donor with classical Hodgkin lymphoma. CDR3s include the opening cysteine and the closing phenylalanine or tryptophan. The D gene is left open where the match is weak. Clone sizes are given selectively: once, few, many, or a class where the clone is expanded.

J gene	V gene	clone size	D gene	CDR3 protein	CDR3 DNA
TRBJ2-7	TRBV10-1	once	-	CASSDDRRQYF	TGCGCCAGCAGTGATGACCGAAGACAGTACTTC
TRBJ1-3	TRBV28	-	-	CASSSFRDGGNTIYF	TGTGCCAGCAGTTCCTTCAGGGACGGTGGAAACACCATATATTTT
TRBJ1-5	TRBV7-9	few	TRBD1	CASSLGRGRWEPQHF	TGTGCCAGCAGTTTAGGCAGGGGGCGTTGGGAGCCCCAGCATTTT
TRBJ2-3	TRBV7-9	-	-	CASSNRDSGDTQYF	TGTGCCAGCAGCAACCGGGACTCCGGAGATACGCAGTATTTT
TRBJ2-2	TRBV5-1	-	-	CASTESFNTGELFF	TGCGCCAGCACCGAAAGTTTTAACACCGGGGAGCTGTTTTTT
TRBJ2-1	TRBV6-5	-	-	CASSIGNRGYNEQFF	TGTGCCAGCAGTATTGGAAACCGGGGTTACAATGAGCAGTTCTTC
TRBJ2-7	TRBV5-1	-	-	CASSLLSTVSYEQYF	TGCGCCAGCAGCTTGTTGTCGACAGTTAGCTACGAGCAGTACTTC
TRBJ1-3	TRBV5-1	-	-	CASSLDGGGNTIYF	TGCGCCAGCAGCTTGGATGGAGGGGGAAACACCATATATTTT
TRBJ2-1	TRBV9	once	-	CASSVGGGEQFF	TGTGCCAGCAGCGTCGGTGGGGGTGAGCAGTTCTTC
TRBJ2-3	TRBV6-1	-	TRBD1	CASTPQGARTDTQYF	TGTGCCAGCACCCCCCAGGGGGCAAGGACAGATACGCAGTATTTT
TRBJ1-2	TRBV4-1	few	-	CASSQDLAYGYTF	TGCGCCAGCAGCCAAGATTTGGCCTATGGCTACACCTTC
TRBJ1-1	TRBV13	-	-	CASSLLRTVNTEAFF	TGTGCCAGCAGCTTACTCCGGACAGTGAACACTGAAGCTTTCTTT
TRBJ2-7	TRBV10-2	-	TRBD1	CASSARDRGYEQYF	TGCGCCAGCAGCGCCCGGGACAGGGGCTACGAGCAGTACTTC
TRBJ1-6	TRBV6-1	once	-	CASSAGVTANSPLHF	TGTGCCAGCAGTGCGGGGGTAACAGCGAATTCACCCCTCCACTTT
TRBJ1-2	TRBV5-1	-	TRBD1	CASSSTGGFNGYTF	TGCGCCAGCAGCTCTACAGGGGGGTTTAATGGCTACACCTTC
TRBJ2-7	TRBV4-2	-	-	CASSQGYSSYEQYF	TGTGCCAGCAGCCAAGGCTACAGCTCCTACGAGCAGTACTTC
TRBJ2-7	TRBV9	-	-	CASSVELAGISEQYF	TGTGCCAGCAGCGTAGAACTGGCGGGAATTTCCGAGCAGTACTTC
TRBJ2-7	TRBV4-1	-	-	CASSRLDGFSYEQYF	TGCGCCAGCAGCCGATTGGACGGATTCTCCTACGAGCAGTACTTC
TRBJ2-7	TRBV7-8	-	-	CASSPPAAYEQYF	TGTGCCAGCAGCCCCCCGGCGGCATACGAGCAGTACTTC
TRBJ2-2	TRBV5-1	-	TRBD1	CASSIRQGNTGELFF	TGCGCCAGCAGCATAAGACAGGGTAACACCGGGGAGCTGTTTTTT
TRBJ2-1	TRBV15	-	-	CATSREPRGYSSYNEQFF	TGTGCCACCAGCAGAGAACCGAGAGGGTACAGTAGCTACAATGAGCAGTTCTTC
TRBJ2-1	TRBV11-3	-	-	CASSSPPSLAEQFF	TGTGCCAGCAGCTCCCCTCCGAGTCTTGCTGAGCAGTTCTTC
TRBJ1-2	TRBV7-2	-	-	CASSLPDSNYGYTF	TGTGCCAGCAGCTTACCAGACTCTAACTATGGCTACACCTTC
TRBJ1-5	TRBV5-1	-	-	CASSLVGGSNQPQHF	TGCGCCAGCAGCTTGGTAGGGGGAAGCAATCAGCCCCAGCATTTT
TRBJ1-3	TRBV27	-	TRBD1	CASSLRQGTGNTIYF	TGTGCCAGCAGTTTAAGACAGGGAACCGGAAACACCATATATTTT
TRBJ2-7	TRBV30	few	-	CAWSGGGASYEQYF	TGTGCCTGGAGTGGAGGGGGGGCTTCGTACGAGCAGTACTTC
TRBJ2-7	TRBV4-1	-	-	CASSQVASSYEQYF	TGCGCCAGCAGCCAAGTCGCGAGCTCCTACGAGCAGTACTTC
TRBJ1-5	TRBV27	-	-	CASSLQGISHQPQHF	TGTGCCAGCAGTTTACAGGGGATATCTCATCAGCCCCAGCATTTT
TRBJ1-1	TRBV4-3	-	-	CASSQGSGGGRRWEAFF	TGCGCCAGCAGCCAAGGATCTGGGGGCGGCAGACGCTGGGAAGCTTTCTTT
TRBJ2-7	TRBV14	-	-	CASSQDLRGEQYF	TGTGCCAGCAGCCAGGACCTGCGAGGGGAGCAGTACTTC
TRBJ1-2	TRBV5-1	few	TRBD1	CASSLVAGTGGGYTF	TGCGCCAGCAGCTTGGTAGCCGGGACAGGGGGTGGCTACACCTTC
TRBJ1-5	TRBV5-5	once	-	CASSLAQGTNQPQHF	TGTGCCAGCAGCTTGGCCCAGGGGACGAATCAGCCCCAGCATTTT
TRBJ2-3	TRBV19	-	TRBD1	CASSINRGADTQYF	TGTGCCAGTAGTATCAACAGGGGAGCAGATACGCAGTATTTT
TRBJ2-6	TRBV7-6	-	TRBD2	CASSLFPSGAGANVLTF	TGTGCCAGCAGCTTATTCCCCAGCGGGGCCGGGGCCAACGTCCTGACTTTC
TRBJ2-1	TRBV7-3	-	TRBD2	CASSLAGNHNEQFF	TGTGCCAGCAGTTTAGCGGGAAACCACAATGAGCAGTTCTTC
TRBJ1-2	TRBV6-5	-	TRBD1	CASNHRQGLNYGYTF	TGTGCCAGCAACCACAGACAGGGTCTGAACTATGGCTACACCTTC
TRBJ2-5	TRBV9	-	TRBD2	CASSVGPGGGKETQYF	TGTGCCAGCAGCGTAGGTCCCGGCGGGGGGAAAGAGACCCAGTACTTC
TRBJ2-3	TRBV7-8	few	TRBD2	CASSLRGTSGGLLADTQYF	TGTGCCAGCAGCTTAAGGGGGACTAGCGGGGGGCTTCTCGCAGATACGCAGTATTTT
TRBJ1-2	TRBV19	medium-sized	-	CASSTVDSTYSFSHGYTF	TGTGCCAGTAGTACCGTAGACAGCACCTACTCCTTTAGCCATGGCTACACCTTC